The next 22 T cell receptor beta chains were all read from a single sample in a study of human T cells and chemical hapten exposure. Time point indicated: patch test 1, 2 weeks after DPC sensitization. The sample's treatment: therapeutic diphenylcyclopropenone sensitization with weekly scalp DPC. It was unfractionated whole blood from which total RNA was extracted. TCRdb fed the RACE reads into MiXCR, producing one record per CDR3 protein. The profile shows 40,000 to 65,000 distinct CDR3 sequences, about 10% of them singletons. The sample in question was whole blood, obtained in connection with sensitization to the hapten diphenylcyclopropenone (DPC). These receptors all come from a woman in her 40s with alopecia areata. Some clones in this sample may be carry-over from other donors' samples.

This clonotype was observed many times. The chain recombines TRBV7-3 with TRBJ1-5, with D maybe TRBD1 (6 bases). The germline CDR1 and CDR2 sequences are SGHTA and FQGTGA. The CDR3 runs 13 residues. Trimming pared 6 bases from V and 7 bases from J, leaving 13 bases between. CDR3 protein: CASSPRGGQPQHF. CDR3 bases: TGTGCCAGCAGTCCCAGGGGCGGGCAGCCCCAGCATTTT.

This clonotype was counted only a few times. V and J are TRBV6-6 and TRBJ2-7, with a tentative D call TRBD1 (5 bases). Trimming pared 0 bases from V and 4 bases from J, leaving 16 bases between. This CDR3 contains 16 residues. Germline CDR1 MNHNY, CDR2 SVGAGI (reference sequence). In nucleotides, the CDR3 is TGTGCCAGCAGTTACTCGAGTCCAGGGATGGCGTACGAGCAGTACTTC. Amino acids: CASSYSSPGMAYEQYF.

This rearrangement joins TRBV9 to TRBJ2-3, with D uncertain. In germline, CDR1 is SGDLS, CDR2 YYNGEE. V was trimmed by 1 base and J by 5 bases, leaving 11 bases between them. There are 14 residues in the CDR3. DNA for the CDR3: TGTGCCAGCAGCGTACGGACCAGTAAAGATACGCAGTATTTT. Amino acid sequence: CASSVRTSKDTQYF.

V is TRBV12-3 or TRBV12-4 and J is TRBJ1-2; perhaps TRBD1 as D (5 bases). V lost 3 bases to trimming and J lost 4 bases, with 9 bases between them. The CDR3 consists of 13 residues. CDR3 coding DNA: TGTGCCAGCAGTTTGGAGGGGAGCTATGGCTACACCTTC. Amino acids: CASSLEGSYGYTF.

V gene TRBV20-1 combines with J gene TRBJ1-2, with a tentative D call TRBD1 (5 bases). Germline lookup yields CDR1 DFQATT and CDR2 SNEGSKA (reference sequence). This CDR3 is built from 13 residues. The ends were cut back, 6 bases at V and 5 bases at J, with 16 bases in the middle. CDR3 in amino acids: CSATGGGKYGYTF. CDR3 DNA sequence: TGCAGTGCCACCGGCGGGGGAAAGTATGGCTACACCTTC.

This clonotype was picked up a small number of times. This chain joins TRBV7-3 and TRBJ2-5, with TRBD1 matching 9 bases. Germline-derived CDR1 and CDR2 are SGHTA and FQGTGA. This CDR3 has 14 residues. The trim removed 5 bases at V and 5 bases at J, leaving 6 bases unmatched. The CDR3 protein is CASSVDRGWETQYF. The DNA for the CDR3 is TGTGCCAGCAGCGTGGACAGGGGCTGGGAGACCCAGTACTTC.

This clonotype was recorded many times. The rearrangement uses TRBV7-3 and TRBJ2-3; 11 bases are a match to TRBD1. Germline values: CDR1 SGHTA, CDR2 FQGTGA. V lost 3 bases, J lost 8 bases, and 13 bases stayed unmatched. The CDR3 extends over 17 amino acids. The CDR3 reads CASSFAGTGGPISTQYF. The CDR3 region has the DNA TGTGCCAGCAGCTTTGCCGGGACAGGGGGTCCGATATCTACGCAGTATTTT.

The table lists this clonotype with many counts. This rearrangement joins TRBV28 to TRBJ2-7; no clear D gene. The V and J ends lost 2 bases and 6 bases respectively, with 23 bases between them. Germline CDR1 is MDHEN and CDR2 is SYDVKM. The CDR3 contains 17 residues. The CDR3, as DNA: TGTGCCAGCAGTTTAATCTTAGGGCGGTTTTTGGCTGGCGAGCAGTACTTC. Encoded protein: CASSLILGRFLAGEQYF.

This chain uses TRBV6-1 with TRBJ1-5; 7 nucleotides line up with TRBD1. This CDR3 is built from 13 residues. V gave up 7 bases and J gave up 5 bases; unmatched junction bases: 5. The germline CDR1 and CDR2 sequences are MNHNS and SASEGT. Here the CDR3 DNA reads TGTGCCAGCAACCGGGACAGATATCAGCCCCAGCATTTT. This gives the protein CASNRDRYQPQHF.

This clonotype was counted ten times or more. This chain uses TRBV18 with TRBJ2-1; D tentatively reads TRBD1 or TRBD2 (5 bases each). V lost 3 bases and J lost 6, with 9 bases in between. This CDR3 is built from 13 residues. Germline V gene lookup returns CDR1 KGHSH and CDR2 LQKENI. The DNA of the CDR3 is TGTGCCAGCTCACCCGGGACGGTCAATGAGCAGTTCTTC. It yields the protein CASSPGTVNEQFF. Using reference TRBV18 and TRBJ2-1 for the parts outside the CDR3, the full variable domain is NAGVMQNPRHLVRRRGQEARLRCSPMKGHSHVYWYRQLPEEGLKFMVYLQKENIIDESGMPKERFSAEFPKEGPSILRIQQVVRGDSAAYFCASSPGTVNEQFFGPGTRLTVL.

This clonotype has at least ten counts. The rearrangement links TRBV5-5 to TRBJ1-5; D might be TRBD1 (6 bases). CDR1 is SGHKS, CDR2 YYEKEE, per germline (reference sequence). Trimming took 0 bases from V and 1 from J, leaving 8 bases between them. The CDR3 extends over 15 amino acids. This CDR3 is CASSLEGDSNQPQHF. CDR3 coding DNA: TGTGCCAGCAGCTTGGAGGGGGACAGCAATCAGCCCCAGCATTTT.

This clonotype was detected only a few times. The J gene is TRBJ2-7, the V gene TRBV28; TRBD1 agrees at 7 bases. The CDR3 sequence is 15 residues long. Germline loops: CDR1 MDHEN, CDR2 SYDVKM. V gave up 5 bases and J gave up 2 bases; unmatched junction bases: 9. The CDR3 bases are TGTGCCAGCAGTCGACCCGCTCAGGGGGCCTACGAGCAGTACTTC. It specifies CASSRPAQGAYEQYF.

This sequence joins TRBV28 and TRBJ1-2; 8 bases map to TRBD1. V was clipped by 6 bases and J by 4 bases; unmatched bases: 10. Germline values: CDR1 MDHEN, CDR2 SYDVKM. CDR3 length: 15 residues. The CDR3 sequence is CASRLSDRGTYGYTF. The DNA for the CDR3 is TGTGCCAGCAGACTCTCAGACAGGGGTACCTATGGCTACACCTTC.

This clonotype occurred many times. This chain uses TRBV7-6 with TRBJ2-3; 11 bases line up with TRBD1. Per germline, CDR1 SGHVS and CDR2 FNYEAQ. Trimming at V came to 0 bases and at J to 3 bases, leaving 5 bases not matched to a gene. The CDR3 runs to 17 residues. The chain's CDR3 is CASSLATGTGGTDTQYF. Here the CDR3 DNA reads TGTGCCAGCAGCTTAGCAACCGGGACAGGGGGAACAGATACGCAGTATTTT.

This clonotype occurred many times. The rearrangement links TRBV19 to TRBJ2-5; maybe TRBD2 (5 bases). From germline, CDR1 is LNHDA and CDR2 SQIVND (reference sequence). V lost 6 bases and J 3 bases, leaving 11 bases between the germline ends. The CDR3 runs 13 residues. Here the CDR3 DNA reads TGTGCCAGTAGGATTAACGGGGAAGAGACCCAGTACTTC. This translates into CASRINGEETQYF. Variable domain in full (rest from reference TRBV19 and TRBJ2-5): DGGITQSPKYLFRKEGQNVTLSCEQNLNHDAMYWYRQDPGQGLRLIYYSQIVNDFQKGDIAEGYSVSREKKESFPLTVTSAQKNPTAFYLCASRINGEETQYFGPGTRLLVL.

The CDR3 sequence is CASGLRVQPQHF. DNA of the CDR3: TGTGCTAGTGGTTTGAGGGTTCAGCCCCAGCATTTT. The rearrangement uses TRBV12-5 and TRBJ1-5; D gene unclear. Per the germline V gene, CDR1 is LGHNT and CDR2 is FRNRAP. The V end was cut by 2 bases, the J end by 6 bases, with 5 bases between. There are 12 residues in the CDR3.

The chain couples TRBV11-2 to TRBJ2-2; no reliable D call. CDR1 and CDR2 (germline): SGHAT, FQNNGV. This CDR3 spans 12 amino acids. The V and J ends lost 7 bases and 1 base respectively, with 4 bases between them. CDR3 sequence reads: CASNQNTGELFF. Written as DNA, the CDR3 is TGTGCCAGCAATCAGAACACCGGGGAGCTGTTTTTT. Together with reference TRBV11-2 and TRBJ2-2, the CDR3 gives the full variable domain: EAGVAQSPRYKIIEKRQSVAFWCNPISGHATLYWYQQILGQGPKLLIQFQNNGVVDDSQLPKDRFSAERLKGVDSTLKIQPAKLEDSAVYLCASNQNTGELFFGEGSRLTVL.

The chain recombines TRBV2 with TRBJ2-7; 7 positions match TRBD2. CDR1 and CDR2 from the germline V gene are SNHLY and FYNNEI. This CDR3 has 15 amino acids. J gave up 2 bases and V 8 bases, and 12 bases lay outside the gene matches. The CDR3 DNA follows: TGTGCCAGCCACAAAGGAGGGGAGGGCCCCTACGAGCAGTACTTC. It specifies CASHKGGEGPYEQYF.

This clonotype was picked up many times. The chain joins TRBV13 to TRBJ2-7, with 13 bases fitting TRBD2. The CDR3 spans 15 residues. CDR1 and CDR2 from the germline V gene are PRHDT and FYEKMQ (reference sequence). V dropped 4 bases and J dropped 5; count of bases not matched to a gene: 5. This CDR3 is CASSSGLAGVNEQYF. CDR3 nucleotides: TGTGCCAGCAGCTCCGGACTAGCGGGAGTGAACGAGCAGTACTTC.

This chain joins TRBV29-1 and TRBJ2-7; 11 bases fit TRBD2. The V gene end was trimmed by 6 bases and the J gene end by 4 bases; junction bases not matched to a gene: 2. The CDR3 runs to 12 residues. Per the germline V gene, CDR1 is SQVTM and CDR2 is ANQGSEA. CDR3 loop: CSVGLAGYEQYF. The CDR3, as DNA: TGCAGCGTCGGACTAGCGGGTTACGAGCAGTACTTC.

This clonotype was found many times. V is TRBV6-6 and J is TRBJ1-6, with D perhaps TRBD1 (6 bases). V was trimmed by 5 bases and J by 4 bases, leaving 18 bases between them. Germline V lookup: CDR1 MNHNY, CDR2 SVGAGI (reference sequence). This CDR3 spans 17 amino acids. The CDR3 sequence is CASSKGGSILYNSPLHF. In DNA, the CDR3 is TGTGCCAGCAGTAAGGGGGGGTCGATCTTGTATAATTCACCCCTCCACTTT.

The chain has TRBV15 and TRBJ2-2; TRBD2 aligns across 9 bases. The CDR3 is 17 residues long. CDR1 is LNHNV, CDR2 YYDKDF, per germline (reference sequence). V trimming: 0 bases; J trimming: 4 bases; junction bases outside the gene matches: 6. CDR3 in amino acids: CATSRDRGGRATGELFF. The CDR3, as DNA: TGTGCCACCAGCAGAGATCGGGGCGGGAGGGCCACCGGGGAGCTGTTTTTT.